A single T cell receptor beta chain is shown here with its context. The antigen it recognizes is unknown. No qualities accompany the bases; no much larger clone lies one base away. TCRbeta CDR3 regions were amplified from genomic DNA using the immunoSEQ Assay, a bias-controlled multiplex PCR. The study's own analysis went as follows. The number of nucleated cells in each sample was estimated from the amplification of reference gene primers within the assay. To quantify the absolute abundance of each unique TCRbeta CDR3 rearrangement, sequence reads were collapsed and filtered. For each sample, productive Simpson clonality was calculated as the square root of Simpson's diversity index across productive rearrangements. This immuneACCESS table, as held by TCRdb, lists in-frame sequences with V and J called but not all clones. Of the missing ones, under half trace to an unresolved V gene in checked studies; the others have no known cause. Clonal size and the V and J genes are those of that table, whereas D and trimming came from the DNA. The sample includes approximately 170,000 clones, with about 83% observed a single time. In total, the top ten clones hold 3.7% of the sample.

Collaborating institutions collected whole blood in K2EDTA tubes following their own protocols. Collaborator samples were shipped for TCRbeta analysis as frozen whole blood, isolated PBMCs, or DNA extracted from either sample type. These data originate in a study of blood T cell repertoires in COVID-19 (dated by TCRdb to 2019 to 2021). Looking at the study overall: Samples from collaborators originated in the United States, Italy and Spain and spanned both the acute and convalescent phases of COVID-19. Samples came from the ongoing ImmuneRACE study (first 160 participants) plus 1,254 subjects from 6 global collaborators. Subjects who had been exposed to COVID-19, were actively infected with it, or had recovered from it provided the deeply sampled blood TCRbeta repertoires that made up the dataset. The material from the prospective study consisted of cDNA or gDNA derived from T cells, B-cell-depleted T cells, or PBMCs. The repertoires were released in a freely available public database intended as a resource for research on the immune response to SARS-CoV-2. A de-identified subject ID, COVID-19 status, age in years and sex were almost always included in the sample metadata. Where HLA class I and class II types were available, the types were taken from metadata supplied by the sample provider, not from assay-based typing. The paper as a whole reports these results and caveats: The quantity of clinical and demographic metadata differed by source and by participant and was supplied without curation.

Sequencing used peripheral blood. The sequence derives from a man between 18 and 29 years old with active or convalescent COVID-19.

CDR3 loop: CASSPKGQGLLGAPLHF. The nucleotides read TGTGCCAGCAGCCCAAAGGGACAGGGATTACTAGGGGCACCCCTCCACTTT. The chain couples TRBV7-2 to TRBJ1-6; TRBD1 agrees with 9 junctional bases. Trimming leaves V shorter by 5 bases and J shorter by 11 bases, with the junction holding 16 bases beyond the gene matches. Spanning cysteine to phenylalanine, the CDR3 consists of 17 amino acids. Of the read, only the CDR3 DNA is kept; its 51 bases are in frame from base 1. The germline V gene yields SGHTA for CDR1 and FQGNSA for CDR2.